Listed here are 24 T cell receptor beta chains from one sample, sequenced in a study of blood T cells in healthy people across ages. A sample-barcoded 5' primer and a J-beta primer mix were used in a second PCR of roughly 6 to 11 cycles. A single record per CDR3 protein comes from TCRdb applying MiXCR to the 5' RACE reads. The data show 850,000 to 1,300,000 distinct CDR3 sequences, more than 40% seen once. Sequenced material: blood. The receptors stem from a woman aged 55 to 70 in good health.

This clonotype was detected only a few times. The V gene is TRBV27, the J gene TRBJ2-4, with 7 bases that match TRBD1. V lost 8 bases to trimming and J lost 1 base; unmatched junction nucleotides: 8. Germline CDR1 and CDR2: MNHEY and SMNVEV (reference sequence). The CDR3 is 15 residues long. The CDR3 DNA sequence: TGTGCCAGCCGACAGGGTACGATGGCCAAAAACATTCAGTACTTC. Its protein product is CASRQGTMAKNIQYF.

CDR3 sequence reads: CASSLVPSEAYEQYF. The CDR3 nucleotides are TGCGCCAGCAGCTTGGTGCCTAGCGAAGCCTACGAGCAGTACTTC. The chain joins TRBV5-1 to TRBJ2-4; D is possibly TRBD2 (6 bases). The J call may be incorrect, as the DNA end agrees better with TRBJ2-7. Germline lookup yields CDR1 SGHRS and CDR2 YFSETQ. This CDR3 has 15 residues.

The chain uses TRBV4-1 and TRBJ2-1; D is possibly TRBD2 (6 bases). The CDR3 contains 16 residues. V was clipped by 1 base and J by 1 base, with 11 bases between them. From germline, CDR1 is MGHRA and CDR2 YSYEKL. For the CDR3, the DNA is TGCGCCAGCAGCCAAGCTTGGGGACTTTCCTACAATGAGCAGTTCTTC. The encoded protein is CASSQAWGLSYNEQFF.

This clonotype has a single count. The rearrangement uses TRBV12-3 or TRBV12-4 and TRBJ2-2; D uncertain. The V gene lost 5 bases and the J gene lost 5 bases, with 12 bases spanning the gap. CDR3 length: 14 amino acids. CDR3 in amino acids: CASSTTMETGELFF. The CDR3, as DNA: TGTGCCAGCAGTACGACCATGGAGACCGGGGAGCTGTTTTTT.

The V gene is TRBV12-3 or TRBV12-4, the J gene TRBJ2-2; D unclear. The CDR3 runs 12 residues. CDR3 protein: CAAGTLAGELFF. In DNA form, the CDR3 reads TGTGCGGCCGGTACCTTAGCCGGGGAGCTGTTTTTT.

Only a few counts were recorded for this clonotype. The chain recombines TRBV7-9 with TRBJ2-6, with a weak D call TRBD1 (6 bases). In germline, CDR1 is SEHNR, CDR2 FQNEAQ (reference sequence). Trimming took 7 bases from V and 4 from J, leaving 11 bases between them. CDR3 size: 14 residues. The CDR3 here is CASNRGSGANVLTF. The CDR3 coding sequence is TGTGCCAGCAATAGGGGGTCAGGGGCCAACGTCCTGACTTTC.

This clonotype was observed a few times. V gene TRBV5-1 combines with J gene TRBJ2-7, with a possible D match to TRBD1 (8 bases). CDR3 length: 14 amino acids. Trimming took off 3 bases at V and 5 bases at J, with 15 bases between the two ends. The germline V gene encodes CDR1 SGHRS and CDR2 YFSETQ. Written as DNA, the CDR3 is TGCGCCAGCAGCTCCCGACAGGGGACTAACGAGCAGTACTTC. Its translation is CASSSRQGTNEQYF.

The V call is TRBV25-1, the J call TRBJ2-1, with 7 bases matching TRBD1. The V gene end was trimmed by 5 bases and the J gene end by 1 base; junction bases not matched to a gene: 5. Germline V CDR1 and CDR2: MGHDK, SYGVNS. CDR3 length: 15 residues. This CDR3 is CASSQTGRSYNEQFF. CDR3 nucleotide sequence: TGTGCCAGCAGTCAGACAGGGCGATCCTACAATGAGCAGTTCTTC.

This clonotype was detected a few times. V is TRBV4-1 and J is TRBJ2-7; 7 nucleotides line up with TRBD2. V shed 0 bases, J shed 9 bases, and the junction held 11 bases outside the gene matches. Germline lookup yields CDR1 MGHRA and CDR2 YSYEKL. The CDR3 extends over 15 amino acids. CDR3 coding DNA: TGCGCCAGCAGCCAAGAGGGGAGGGCTCCTCAAGTGCAGTACTTC. It translates to CASSQEGRAPQVQYF.

The genes are TRBV24-1 and TRBJ2-2; 10 nucleotides align to TRBD2. V was clipped by 5 bases and J by 2 bases; unmatched bases: 10. CDR3 size: 18 residues. Germline V lookup: CDR1 KGHDR, CDR2 SFDVKD. The CDR3 spells CATSASPGLASNTGELFF. CDR3 in DNA: TGTGCCACCAGTGCCTCGCCGGGACTAGCGAGTAACACCGGGGAGCTGTTTTTT.

The rearrangement links TRBV6-2 or TRBV6-3 to TRBJ2-1; 11 bases are a match to TRBD2. The CDR3 is 15 amino acids. J was trimmed by 5 bases and V by 6 bases; bases with no gene match: 6. Germline CDR1 and CDR2: MNHEY and SVGEGT. The CDR3 region is CASRIAGGPHNEQFF. CDR3 sequence (DNA): TGTGCCAGCAGAATAGCGGGAGGGCCACACAATGAGCAGTTCTTC.

The CDR3 nucleotides read TGTGCCACCGATCCACTGGACAGTTCAAGCTCCTACGAGCAGTACTTC. Translation gives CATDPLDSSSSYEQYF. The V gene is TRBV27, the J gene TRBJ2-7, with D possibly TRBD1 on 6 matching bases. Trimming cost V 10 bases and J 0 bases, with 22 bases left between them. Per germline, CDR1 MNHEY and CDR2 SMNVEV (reference sequence). This CDR3 spans 16 amino acids.

V gene TRBV6-1 combines with J gene TRBJ2-1; TRBD1 agrees at 8 bases. Germline values: CDR1 MNHNS, CDR2 SASEGT. The V segment lost 8 bases and the J segment 8 bases; nucleotides outside the gene matches: 11. This CDR3 contains 14 residues. The CDR3 DNA is TGTGCCAGCGGGACCCGGACAGGGTGGGATGAGCAGTTCTTC. Protein: CASGTRTGWDEQFF.

This clonotype came up many times. This chain connects TRBV12-3 or TRBV12-4 to TRBJ2-1, with no clear D. V dropped 3 bases and J dropped 6 bases, with 0 bases sitting between them. The CDR3 is made up of 10 amino acids. This chain's CDR3 is CASSFNEQFF. The CDR3 DNA sequence: TGTGCCAGCAGTTTCAATGAGCAGTTCTTC.

The chain employs TRBV7-9 and TRBJ1-1; D gene unclear. V shed 5 bases and J shed 3 bases, with 10 bases lying between them. CDR1 and CDR2 from the germline V gene are SEHNR and FQNEAQ (reference sequence). This CDR3 has 13 amino acids. The chain's CDR3 is CASSLFGDTEAFF. In DNA, the CDR3 is TGTGCCAGCAGCCTGTTTGGGGACACTGAAGCTTTCTTT.

The rearrangement joins TRBV2 to TRBJ2-7; a weak D match, TRBD2 (6 bases). The germline gives CDR1 SNHLY, CDR2 FYNNEI. This CDR3 is 14 amino acids long. Trimming stripped 4 bases from V and 2 bases from J, with 12 bases between. CDR3 residues: CASSGDLLPYEQYF. CDR3 in DNA: TGTGCCAGCAGTGGGGACTTGCTACCCTACGAGCAGTACTTC.

The table lists this clonotype with a few counts. This chain joins TRBV7-2 and TRBJ2-5; 9 bases are shared with TRBD2. The CDR3 is 14 residues long. The V and J ends lost 4 bases and 4 bases, in that order; junction bases with no gene match: 4. Germline assignment: CDR1 SGHTA and CDR2 FQGNSA. CDR3 loop: CASSSGTSPETQYF. CDR3 coding DNA: TGTGCCAGCAGCTCCGGGACTAGCCCAGAGACCCAGTACTTC.

This clonotype was found a few times. The chain joins TRBV27 to TRBJ2-7; perhaps D is TRBD1 or TRBD2 (6 bases each). Germline values: CDR1 MNHEY, CDR2 SMNVEV (reference sequence). The CDR3 has 14 amino acids. The ends were cut back, 6 bases at V and 2 bases at J, with 14 bases in the middle. The CDR3: CASSPQGGPYEQYF. In nucleotides, the CDR3 is TGTGCCAGCAGCCCACAGGGAGGCCCCTACGAGCAGTACTTC.

This clonotype showed up just a few times. The chain carries TRBV9 and TRBJ2-7; no definite D call. This CDR3 spans 13 amino acids. Trimming took off 0 bases at V and 4 bases at J, with 8 bases between the two ends. Germline V gene lookup returns CDR1 SGDLS and CDR2 YYNGEE. DNA of the CDR3: TGTGCCAGCAGCGTAGCGGACGGATACGAGCAGTACTTC. It yields the protein CASSVADGYEQYF.

The J gene is TRBJ2-7, the V gene TRBV7-6; the D gene is possibly TRBD1 (6 bases). Germline V gives CDR1 SGHVS, CDR2 FNYEAQ. Between the trimmed V and J ends, which lost 5 bases and 7 bases, there was a span of 15 bases. The CDR3 contains 13 residues. The CDR3 DNA reads as TGTGCCAGCAGCAAGGGAACAGGGCGAGAGCAGTACTTC. Its protein is CASSKGTGREQYF. Based on the CDR3 plus reference TRBV7-6 and TRBJ2-7, the full variable domain is GAGVSQSPRYKVTKRGQDVALRCDPISGHVSLYWYRQALGQGPEFLTYFNYEAQQDKSGLPNDRFSAERPEGSISTLTIQRTEQRDSAMYRCASSKGTGREQYFGPGTRLTVT.

The chain carries TRBV6-5 and TRBJ2-7; D might be TRBD1 or TRBD2, each matching 6 bases. The DNA matches TRBJ2-5 better at its end, which makes the J call doubtful. CDR3 length equals 12 residues. The V gene's germline CDR1 is MNHEY and CDR2 SVGAGI. CDR3 in DNA: TGTGCCAGCGGGGGGCGCGTGGAGACCCAGTACTTC. Translated: CASGGRVETQYF.

This chain connects TRBV5-5 to TRBJ2-5, with 13 bases aligning to TRBD2. Unmatched junction bases numbered 3, after V lost 5 bases and J lost 2 bases. The CDR3 runs to 15 residues. CDR1 and CDR2 (germline): SGHKS, YYEKEE (reference sequence). CDR3 residues: CASRRGLAGQETQYF. CDR3 DNA sequence: TGTGCCAGCAGAAGGGGACTAGCGGGGCAAGAGACCCAGTACTTC.

This sequence joins TRBV9 and TRBJ2-6; perhaps TRBD2 as D (6 bases). The germline V gene encodes CDR1 SGDLS and CDR2 YYNGEE. The V end was cut by 2 bases, the J end by 0 bases, with 15 bases between. The CDR3 runs 18 residues. CDR3 sequence: CASSVQGGAASGANVLTF. The CDR3 coding sequence is TGTGCCAGCAGCGTTCAAGGAGGGGCAGCCTCTGGGGCCAACGTCCTGACTTTC.

This clonotype appeared a few times. The chain is built from TRBV20-1 and TRBJ2-7, with 13 bases lining up with TRBD2. The germline gives CDR1 DFQATT, CDR2 SNEGSKA (reference sequence). The trim removed 0 bases at V and 3 bases at J, leaving 8 bases unmatched. The CDR3 length is 17 residues. CDR3 region: CSARDSWTSGSSYEQYF. The CDR3 DNA is TGCAGTGCTAGAGATAGCTGGACTAGCGGGAGTAGCTACGAGCAGTACTTC.